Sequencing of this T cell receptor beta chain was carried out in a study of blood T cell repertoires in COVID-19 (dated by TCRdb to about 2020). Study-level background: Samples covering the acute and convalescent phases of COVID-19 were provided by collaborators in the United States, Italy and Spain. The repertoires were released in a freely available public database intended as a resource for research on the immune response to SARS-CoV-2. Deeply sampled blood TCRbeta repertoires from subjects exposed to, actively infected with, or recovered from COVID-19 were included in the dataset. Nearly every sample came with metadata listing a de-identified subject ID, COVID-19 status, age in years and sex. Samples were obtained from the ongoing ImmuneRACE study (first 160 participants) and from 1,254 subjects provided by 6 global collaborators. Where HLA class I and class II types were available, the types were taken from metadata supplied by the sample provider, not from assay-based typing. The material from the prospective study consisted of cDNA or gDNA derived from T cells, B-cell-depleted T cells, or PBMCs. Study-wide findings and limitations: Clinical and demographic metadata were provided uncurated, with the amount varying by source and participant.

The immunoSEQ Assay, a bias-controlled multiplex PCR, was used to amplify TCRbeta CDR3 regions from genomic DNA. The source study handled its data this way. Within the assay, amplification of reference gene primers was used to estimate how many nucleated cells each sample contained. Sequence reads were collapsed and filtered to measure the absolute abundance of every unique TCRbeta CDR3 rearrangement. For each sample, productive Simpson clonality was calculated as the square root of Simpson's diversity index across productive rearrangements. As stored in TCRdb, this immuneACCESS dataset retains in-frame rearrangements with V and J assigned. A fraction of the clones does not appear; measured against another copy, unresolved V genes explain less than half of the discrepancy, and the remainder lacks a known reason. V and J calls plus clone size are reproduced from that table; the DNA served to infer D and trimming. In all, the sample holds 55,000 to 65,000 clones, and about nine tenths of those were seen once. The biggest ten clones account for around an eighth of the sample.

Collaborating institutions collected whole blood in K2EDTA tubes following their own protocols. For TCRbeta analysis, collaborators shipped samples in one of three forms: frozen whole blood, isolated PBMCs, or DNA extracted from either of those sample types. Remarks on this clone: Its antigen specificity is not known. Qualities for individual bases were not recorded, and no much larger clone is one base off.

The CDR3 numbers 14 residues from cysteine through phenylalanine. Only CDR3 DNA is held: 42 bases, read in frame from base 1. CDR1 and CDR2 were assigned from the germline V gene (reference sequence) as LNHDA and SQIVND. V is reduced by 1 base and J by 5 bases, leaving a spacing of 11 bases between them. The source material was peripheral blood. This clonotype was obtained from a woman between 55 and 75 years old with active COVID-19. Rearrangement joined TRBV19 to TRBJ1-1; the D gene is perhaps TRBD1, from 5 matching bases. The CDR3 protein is CASSIGAGRTEAFF. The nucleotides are TGTGCCAGTAGTATAGGGGCAGGGAGGACTGAAGCTTTCTTT. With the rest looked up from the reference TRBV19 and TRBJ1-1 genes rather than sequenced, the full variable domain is DGGITQSPKYLFRKEGQNVTLSCEQNLNHDAMYWYRQDPGQGLRLIYYSQIVNDFQKGDIAEGYSVSREKKESFPLTVTSAQKNPTAFYLCASSIGAGRTEAFFGQGTRLTVV.